These T cell receptor beta chains were read from a single sample in a study of T-cell memory formation after mild COVID-19. TCRdb called the 5' RACE reads again in MiXCR, with one record for every CDR3 protein. Of a few hundred thousand distinct CDR3 sequences listed, 21% were seen once; the top ten hold approximately 12%. Sequenced material: PBMCs or a T cell subset sorted from them (not recorded which). The receptors shown here come from an adult woman who had mild COVID-19 (a few samples of this study predate the infection). Cell type and time point are not known. Both conserved end residues are part of each CDR3.

J gene	V gene	CDR3 protein
TRBJ2-1	TRBV20-1	CSASRLAGGLLAQFF
TRBJ2-3	TRBV12-3/TRBV12-4	CASSLDGKGHDTQYF
TRBJ1-1	TRBV13	CASSQGRLMNTEAFF
TRBJ1-1	TRBV29-1	CSVSRMNTEAFF
TRBJ1-4	TRBV25-1	CASSLADREVGTTNEKLFF
TRBJ1-5	TRBV5-1	CASSLAGRSNQPQHF
TRBJ2-7	TRBV28	CASTPPPPGDSYEQYF
TRBJ1-4	TRBV20-1	CSARGRSRSEKLFF
TRBJ2-1	TRBV29-1	CSVAFDWYNEQFF
TRBJ2-1	TRBV4-3	CASSQGVRLAGPNEQFF
TRBJ2-4	TRBV29-1	CSVLTGGLYVGNIQYF
TRBJ2-7	TRBV29-1	CSVRRGGRDEQYF
TRBJ1-6	TRBV2	CASSHGASPLHF